This T cell receptor (beta chain) was identified in a study of cytomegalovirus exposure and HLA in healthy donors. Study-wide context: In an early release, HLA-typed donors contributed about 80 million unique TCR sequences. Study observations and caveats: It was reported in a later analysis that an Asian-associated ancestry cluster showed fewer N-insertions than the approximately 700-donor mean. A list of about 160 TCR beta chains associated with cytomegalovirus was given. Highest at DRB1 and lowest at HLA-C, TCR association rates differed among HLA loci in a later analysis.

Researchers ran the PCR with 60 Vbeta and 13 Jbeta primers. Only in-frame clones appear in the TCRdb table, and some are missing; sequencing was by immunoSEQ multiplex PCR. Of 180,000 or so clones in the sample, roughly 84% were seen once. Germline loops: CDR1 MGHRA, CDR2 YSYEKL. The CDR3 covers 16 residues. Trimming pared 4 bases from V and 2 bases from J, leaving 15 bases between. Regarding this clone: What it recognizes is unknown. The same CDR3 arises from other DNA sequences in this sample as well.

The sequence was obtained from a male donor in good health and CMV-seronegative. Input material: PBMCs. The chain recombines TRBV4-1 with TRBJ1-3; D might be TRBD1 (5 bases). The CDR3 DNA follows: TGCGCCAGCAGCCGAGAACAAGGGGCGCCTGGAAACACCATATATTTT. It translates to CASSREQGAPGNTIYF.